Listed below are T cell receptor beta chains from one sample, sequenced in a study of vaccination and CD4 T cells after COVID-19. Their target antigens are unknown. TCRdb reprocessed the PCR reads with MiXCR, giving one entry per CDR3 protein. The repertoire holds a few thousand distinct CDR3 sequences, with around 23% as singletons. Sequences were derived from CD4+ T cells from blood, cultured in vitro, sampled after SARS-CoV-2 vaccination. These receptors came from a human donor who had recovered from COVID-19. Both conserved end residues are part of each CDR3. Each record gives: J gene, D gene, V gene, clone size, CDR3 DNA, CDR3 protein. D genes are given only for firm matches. The size field is filled for only some rows; it gives once, few, many or a size class.

j_gene: TRBJ2-3
d_gene: -
v_gene: TRBV18
abundance: -
CDR3nt: TGTGCCAGCTCACCACAGAGGTATGGCACAGATACGCAGTATTTT
CDR3aa: CASSPQRYGTDTQYF

j_gene: TRBJ1-6
d_gene: TRBD1
v_gene: TRBV27
abundance: few
CDR3nt: TGTGCCAGCAGTCCTGACAGGGGATGGAATTCACCCCTCCACTTT
CDR3aa: CASSPDRGWNSPLHF

j_gene: TRBJ1-1
d_gene: -
v_gene: TRBV20-1
abundance: -
CDR3nt: TGCAGTGCTAGAGAGTGGGGGGTTTGGGACACTGAAGCTTTCTTT
CDR3aa: CSAREWGVWDTEAFF

j_gene: TRBJ1-6
d_gene: TRBD1
v_gene: TRBV6-1
abundance: medium-sized
CDR3nt: TGTGCCAGCAGATGGACAGGGAATTCACCCCTCCACTTT
CDR3aa: CASRWTGNSPLHF

j_gene: TRBJ1-2
d_gene: TRBD1
v_gene: TRBV7-3
abundance: many
CDR3nt: TGTGCCAGCAGCTCCGGGACAGGGGGCGGCTACACCTTC
CDR3aa: CASSSGTGGGYTF

j_gene: TRBJ2-7
d_gene: -
v_gene: TRBV21-1
abundance: many
CDR3nt: TGTGCCAGCAGCGTTCAGGGGGGGCCGTACGAGCAGTACTTC
CDR3aa: CASSVQGGPYEQYF

j_gene: TRBJ2-1
d_gene: -
v_gene: TRBV28
abundance: -
CDR3nt: TGTGCCAGCAGTCCGACGACGGGCTCCTCTGGCTACAATGAGCAGTTCTTC
CDR3aa: CASSPTTGSSGYNEQFF

j_gene: TRBJ1-2
d_gene: -
v_gene: TRBV7-9
abundance: many
CDR3nt: TGTGCCAGCAGGGTTCAGAGCGATGGCTACACCTTC
CDR3aa: CASRVQSDGYTF

j_gene: TRBJ1-2
d_gene: -
v_gene: TRBV12-3/TRBV12-4
abundance: -
CDR3nt: TGTGCCAGCAGTTTAGGGAATGATGGCTACACCTTC
CDR3aa: CASSLGNDGYTF

j_gene: TRBJ2-1
d_gene: TRBD2
v_gene: TRBV20-1
abundance: few
CDR3nt: TGCAGTGCTAGAGATTGGAGCGGGGGGGCAAATGAGCAGTTCTTC
CDR3aa: CSARDWSGGANEQFF

j_gene: TRBJ2-3
d_gene: TRBD2
v_gene: TRBV20-1
abundance: medium-sized
CDR3nt: TGCAGTGCTCGTTCCGGGGGGGGCACAGATACGCAGTATTTT
CDR3aa: CSARSGGGTDTQYF

j_gene: TRBJ1-5
d_gene: -
v_gene: TRBV7-2
abundance: medium-sized
CDR3nt: TGTGCCAGCAGCACCTTAGTTGAAGGGCCCCAGCATTTT
CDR3aa: CASSTLVEGPQHF

j_gene: TRBJ2-7
d_gene: -
v_gene: TRBV15
abundance: medium-sized
CDR3nt: TGTGCCACCAGCAGTTTAGGAAGTAAAGAGCAGTACTTC
CDR3aa: CATSSLGSKEQYF

j_gene: TRBJ2-2
d_gene: -
v_gene: TRBV6-1
abundance: -
CDR3nt: TGTGCCAGCGTTCGTCACCAGGGGGGGAACACCGGGGAGCTGTTTTTT
CDR3aa: CASVRHQGGNTGELFF

j_gene: TRBJ1-1
d_gene: -
v_gene: TRBV6-1
abundance: many
CDR3nt: TGTGCCAGCAGTCAGGCCATGAACACTGAAGCTTTCTTT
CDR3aa: CASSQAMNTEAFF

j_gene: TRBJ1-1
d_gene: -
v_gene: TRBV5-4
abundance: -
CDR3nt: TGTGCCAGCAGCTTGGTAGGGAGTAACACTGAAGCTTTCTTT
CDR3aa: CASSLVGSNTEAFF

j_gene: TRBJ1-2
d_gene: -
v_gene: TRBV7-9
abundance: medium-sized
CDR3nt: TGTGCCAGCAGCTTAGGAGGCTCAAATGGCTACACCTTC
CDR3aa: CASSLGGSNGYTF

j_gene: TRBJ2-1
d_gene: -
v_gene: TRBV7-2
abundance: many
CDR3nt: TGTGCCAGCAGCTTGGGATCCTACAATGAGCAGTTCTTC
CDR3aa: CASSLGSYNEQFF

j_gene: TRBJ2-7
d_gene: TRBD1
v_gene: TRBV7-2
abundance: medium-sized
CDR3nt: TGTGCCAGCAGCTATGACCGGGACAGGGCCTACGAGCAGTACTTC
CDR3aa: CASSYDRDRAYEQYF

j_gene: TRBJ2-5
d_gene: -
v_gene: TRBV5-4
abundance: few
CDR3nt: TGTGCCAGCAGCTCATCGACTAGCCAAGAGACCCAGTACTTC
CDR3aa: CASSSSTSQETQYF

j_gene: TRBJ2-3
d_gene: -
v_gene: TRBV6-2/TRBV6-3
abundance: few
CDR3nt: TGTGCCAGCCGGCCCGAGGGGACAGATACGCAGTATTTT
CDR3aa: CASRPEGTDTQYF

j_gene: TRBJ1-1
d_gene: -
v_gene: TRBV4-1
abundance: many
CDR3nt: TGCGCCAGCAGCCAATTTTGGGGGAAGGACACTGAAGCTTTCTTT
CDR3aa: CASSQFWGKDTEAFF

j_gene: TRBJ2-3
d_gene: -
v_gene: TRBV2
abundance: -
CDR3nt: TGTGCCAGCAACGGCCCTTTCACAGATACGCAGTATTTT
CDR3aa: CASNGPFTDTQYF

j_gene: TRBJ1-3
d_gene: -
v_gene: TRBV6-1
abundance: -
CDR3nt: TGTGCCACCTCCTCTTCAACCTCTGGAAACACCATATATTTT
CDR3aa: CATSSSTSGNTIYF

j_gene: TRBJ1-5
d_gene: TRBD1
v_gene: TRBV5-5
abundance: -
CDR3nt: TGTGCCAGCAGCTTGGAGGTTGGGACAGGGGGTCAGCCCCAGCATTTT
CDR3aa: CASSLEVGTGGQPQHF

j_gene: TRBJ1-2
d_gene: TRBD1
v_gene: TRBV2
abundance: -
CDR3nt: TGTGCCAGCAGGGTCGACAGGGATAATGGCTACACCTTC
CDR3aa: CASRVDRDNGYTF

j_gene: TRBJ1-2
d_gene: -
v_gene: TRBV20-1
abundance: few
CDR3nt: TGCAGTGCTAGGGTGGAACAGGTTTTAGCTAACTATGGCTACACCTTC
CDR3aa: CSARVEQVLANYGYTF

j_gene: TRBJ1-2
d_gene: TRBD1
v_gene: TRBV7-2
abundance: medium-sized
CDR3nt: TGTGCCAGCAGCTCATGGACAGGCAACTATGGCTACACCTTC
CDR3aa: CASSSWTGNYGYTF

j_gene: TRBJ1-1
d_gene: -
v_gene: TRBV29-1
abundance: -
CDR3nt: TGCAGCGGGAGATGGATGAACACTGAAGCTTTCTTT
CDR3aa: CSGRWMNTEAFF

j_gene: TRBJ1-6
d_gene: -
v_gene: TRBV25-1
abundance: medium-sized
CDR3nt: TGTGCCAGCAGTGACCGAAGGGGGGGAACCGCCATTAATTCACCCCTCCACTTT
CDR3aa: CASSDRRGGTAINSPLHF

j_gene: TRBJ2-7
d_gene: TRBD1
v_gene: TRBV5-1
abundance: -
CDR3nt: TGCGCCAGCAGCCCACAGGGGTTTAGTGAGCAGTACTTC
CDR3aa: CASSPQGFSEQYF

j_gene: TRBJ2-7
d_gene: TRBD2
v_gene: TRBV6-5
abundance: -
CDR3nt: TGTGCCAGCAGTTACGGACGCCCGGGGAGGGCCAGCTCCTACGAGCAGTACTTC
CDR3aa: CASSYGRPGRASSYEQYF

j_gene: TRBJ2-7
d_gene: -
v_gene: TRBV6-5
abundance: many
CDR3nt: TGTGCCAGCAGTTCCCCCCAACGGGGCGGCGAGCAGTACTTC
CDR3aa: CASSSPQRGGEQYF

j_gene: TRBJ2-3
d_gene: -
v_gene: TRBV4-2
abundance: few
CDR3nt: TGTGCCAGCAGCCAAACTACAGATACGCAGTATTTT
CDR3aa: CASSQTTDTQYF

j_gene: TRBJ2-1
d_gene: -
v_gene: TRBV4-1
abundance: few
CDR3nt: TGCGCCAGCAGCCAAGGGTTACTCACAGTCTACAATGAGCAGTTCTTC
CDR3aa: CASSQGLLTVYNEQFF

j_gene: TRBJ2-7
d_gene: -
v_gene: TRBV6-1
abundance: -
CDR3nt: TGTGCCAGCAGTGACGAGGCCTACGAGCAGTACTTC
CDR3aa: CASSDEAYEQYF

j_gene: TRBJ1-1
d_gene: -
v_gene: TRBV7-9
abundance: few
CDR3nt: TGTGCCAGCAGCCAGGACGGGAACACTGAAGCTTTCTTT
CDR3aa: CASSQDGNTEAFF

j_gene: TRBJ2-7
d_gene: -
v_gene: TRBV19
abundance: -
CDR3nt: TGTGCCAGTAGTAGTACAGGGACTAAGGATCCCTCCTTATACGAGCAGTACTTC
CDR3aa: CASSSTGTKDPSLYEQYF

j_gene: TRBJ1-5
d_gene: TRBD1
v_gene: TRBV25-1
abundance: -
CDR3nt: TGTGCCAGCAGTGAATATCCCCGGGACAGGCTTCAGCATTTT
CDR3aa: CASSEYPRDRLQHF

j_gene: TRBJ2-7
d_gene: -
v_gene: TRBV11-3
abundance: few
CDR3nt: TGTGCCAGCAACCATATATCCGGGACAAGATCCTACGAGCAGTACTTC
CDR3aa: CASNHISGTRSYEQYF

j_gene: TRBJ2-7
d_gene: -
v_gene: TRBV7-2
abundance: medium-sized
CDR3nt: TGTGCCAGCAGCCTCAGGGGTACCGAGCAGTACTTC
CDR3aa: CASSLRGTEQYF

j_gene: TRBJ2-5
d_gene: TRBD2
v_gene: TRBV7-3
abundance: medium-sized
CDR3nt: TGTGCCAGCAGCATCGGGGGAGCGGGGGATCAAGAGACCCAGTACTTC
CDR3aa: CASSIGGAGDQETQYF

j_gene: TRBJ1-2
d_gene: -
v_gene: TRBV6-2/TRBV6-3
abundance: -
CDR3nt: TGTGCCAGCAGGGAAAACTATGGCTACACCTTC
CDR3aa: CASRENYGYTF

j_gene: TRBJ2-1
d_gene: -
v_gene: TRBV6-1
abundance: medium-sized
CDR3nt: TGTGCCAGCAGGGCGTTCTCCTACAATGAGCAGTTCTTC
CDR3aa: CASRAFSYNEQFF

j_gene: TRBJ1-1
d_gene: TRBD1
v_gene: TRBV28
abundance: -
CDR3nt: TGTGCCAGCAGTCCCTTCCGGGACAGGGGACTTAAAACTGAAGCTTTCTTT
CDR3aa: CASSPFRDRGLKTEAFF

j_gene: TRBJ2-5
d_gene: TRBD1
v_gene: TRBV6-1
abundance: medium-sized
CDR3nt: TGTGCCAGCAGAGATACAGGGGGCGACGAGACCCAGTACTTC
CDR3aa: CASRDTGGDETQYF

j_gene: TRBJ2-7
d_gene: -
v_gene: TRBV7-8
abundance: medium-sized
CDR3nt: TGTGCCAGCAGCTCGGGACGGAGCTCCTACGAGCAGTACTTC
CDR3aa: CASSSGRSSYEQYF

j_gene: TRBJ1-2
d_gene: -
v_gene: TRBV5-1
abundance: -
CDR3nt: TGCGCCAGCAGCTTGACTGAGGGGACGGACTATGGCTACACCTTC
CDR3aa: CASSLTEGTDYGYTF

j_gene: TRBJ1-2
d_gene: -
v_gene: TRBV6-1
abundance: many
CDR3nt: TGTGCCAGCAGTGAAGCGTCCGGGGCTTGGGGCTACACCTTC
CDR3aa: CASSEASGAWGYTF

j_gene: TRBJ1-3
d_gene: -
v_gene: TRBV7-2
abundance: few
CDR3nt: TGTGCCAGCAGCGCATCGTTCGGGACACCTGGAAACACCATATATTTT
CDR3aa: CASSASFGTPGNTIYF

j_gene: TRBJ2-6
d_gene: -
v_gene: TRBV20-1
abundance: many
CDR3nt: TGCAGTGCTAGATTAAACGGGACGGGGCTCGTTGGGGCCAACGTCCTGACTTTC
CDR3aa: CSARLNGTGLVGANVLTF

j_gene: TRBJ1-2
d_gene: -
v_gene: TRBV29-1
abundance: once
CDR3nt: TGCAGCGTTTTCTCCCCGGGACATAACTATGGCTACACCTTC
CDR3aa: CSVFSPGHNYGYTF

j_gene: TRBJ2-7
d_gene: -
v_gene: TRBV18
abundance: -
CDR3nt: TGTGCCAGCTCACTCCCAAGACTGCCCTACGAGCAGTACTTC
CDR3aa: CASSLPRLPYEQYF

j_gene: TRBJ2-7
d_gene: -
v_gene: TRBV7-2
abundance: medium-sized
CDR3nt: TGTGCCAGCGGCCAGGGCACCCTCTACGAGCAGTACTTC
CDR3aa: CASGQGTLYEQYF